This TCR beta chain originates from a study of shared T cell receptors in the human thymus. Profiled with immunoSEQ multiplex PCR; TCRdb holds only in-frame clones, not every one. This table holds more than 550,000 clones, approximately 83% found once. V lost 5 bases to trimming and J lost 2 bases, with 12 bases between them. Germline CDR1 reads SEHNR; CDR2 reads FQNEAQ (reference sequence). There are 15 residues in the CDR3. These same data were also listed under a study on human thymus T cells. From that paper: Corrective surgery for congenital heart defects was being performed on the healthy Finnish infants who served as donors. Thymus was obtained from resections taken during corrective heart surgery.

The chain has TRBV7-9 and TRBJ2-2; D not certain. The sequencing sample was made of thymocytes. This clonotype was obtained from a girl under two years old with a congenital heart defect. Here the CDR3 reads CASSDVGPNTGELFF. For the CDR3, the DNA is TGTGCCAGCAGCGACGTGGGCCCCAACACCGGGGAGCTGTTTTTT.